This T cell receptor beta chain was sequenced in a study of STAT3 mutations in large granular lymphocyte leukemia. Study information: Roughly half of the longitudinally sequenced T-LGLL patients carried detectable canonical activating STAT3 mutations.

Germline values: CDR1 MNHNS, CDR2 SASEGT. Trimming cost V 5 bases and J 7 bases, with 8 bases left between them. The CDR3 consists of 12 residues. This clone was recorded a few times. Its antigen is not identified. Points from the study as a whole: In T-cell large granular lymphocyte leukemia, about half of patients showed multiple immunodominant subclonotypes.

Sequencing was performed with immunoSEQ multiplex PCR; in TCRdb, only in-frame clones are kept and a portion is missing. Of roughly 10,000 clones in the sample, around 59% are singletons; the top ten hold approximately 8.9%. The TCR originated in a boy between 10 and 17 years old with T-cell large granular lymphocyte leukemia. Some clones in this sample may be carry-over from other donors' samples. This chain links TRBV6-1 with TRBJ2-2; no clear D. The sample was peripheral blood mononuclear cells. Here the CDR3 reads CASSMTRGELFF. Here the CDR3 DNA reads TGTGCCAGCAGTATGACCCGCGGGGAGCTGTTTTTT.